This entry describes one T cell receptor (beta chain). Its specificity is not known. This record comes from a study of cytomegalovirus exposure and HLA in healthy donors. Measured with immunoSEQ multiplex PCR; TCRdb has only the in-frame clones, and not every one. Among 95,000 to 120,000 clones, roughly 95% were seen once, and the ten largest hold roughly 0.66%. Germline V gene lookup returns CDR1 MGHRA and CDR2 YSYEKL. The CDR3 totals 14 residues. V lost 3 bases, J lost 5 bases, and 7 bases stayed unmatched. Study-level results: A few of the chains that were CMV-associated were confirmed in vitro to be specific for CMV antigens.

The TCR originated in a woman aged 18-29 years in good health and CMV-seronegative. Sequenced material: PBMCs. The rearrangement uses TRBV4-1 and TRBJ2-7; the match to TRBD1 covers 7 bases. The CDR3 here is CASSHSDRVDEQYF. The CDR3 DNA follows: TGCGCCAGCAGCCATTCTGACAGGGTAGACGAGCAGTACTTC.